This is a list of T cell receptor beta chains from one sample in a study of naive and memory T cell subsets. TCRdb reanalysed the 5' RACE reads using MiXCR and keeps one entry per CDR3 protein. This table has roughly 60,000 distinct CDR3 sequences, approximately 8.5% appearing once. The receptors shown here come from a female donor in good health. CDR3s include the opening cysteine and the closing phenylalanine or tryptophan. The D gene is left open where the match is weak. Expanded clones are given a class, and other clones once, few, many or no size at all.

>TRBD2|TRBV2|TRBJ2-4|many
TGTGCCAGCAGTGAAGGGACTAGCGGCGAATCTCTAGCCAAAAACATTCAGTACTTC
CASSEGTSGESLAKNIQYF
>-|TRBV20-1|TRBJ2-1|-
TGCAGTGCTAGAGAGCGGGGACGGAGTTACAATGAGCAGTTCTTC
CSARERGRSYNEQFF
>-|TRBV19|TRBJ1-2|few
TGTGCCAGTAGTATAATCGGTTCCTATGGCTACACCTTC
CASSIIGSYGYTF
>-|TRBV27|TRBJ2-7|few
TGTGCCAGCGGGACGACTAGTACCGAGCAGTACTTC
CASGTTSTEQYF
>-|TRBV12-3/TRBV12-4|TRBJ1-1|many
TGTGCCAGCAGCCCCCGGGGGGTGAGGTTT
CASSPRGVRF
>TRBD1|TRBV20-1|TRBJ2-5|-
TGCAGTGCTGATAGACAGGGGGCTAAGTCCCAGTACTTC
CSADRQGAKSQYF
>-|TRBV21-1|TRBJ1-5|many
TGTGCCAGCAGCAAATTGACAGGGAGGCCCGGATATAGCAATCAGCCCCAGCATTTT
CASSKLTGRPGYSNQPQHF
>-|TRBV12-3/TRBV12-4|TRBJ2-1|few
TGTGCCAGCAGTTTTCGACAGATCGACAATGAGCAGTTCTTC
CASSFRQIDNEQFF
>-|TRBV10-3|TRBJ2-5|-
TGTGCCATCAGTGGACAGTCGGGACAAGAGACCCAGTACTTC
CAISGQSGQETQYF
>TRBD2|TRBV18|TRBJ2-1|-
TGTGCCAGCTCACCTACTAGCGGGAGGATGAACAATGAGCAGTTCTTC
CASSPTSGRMNNEQFF
>TRBD2|TRBV12-3/TRBV12-4|TRBJ2-1|many
TGTGCCAGCAGACCCACCCGGACTAGTAGCAATGAGCAGTTCTTC
CASRPTRTSSNEQFF
>-|TRBV6-5|TRBJ2-6|-
TGTGCCAGCAGTTACGGGGGGACTCGGACCTCTGGGGCCAACGTCCTGACTTTC
CASSYGGTRTSGANVLTF
>TRBD1|TRBV19|TRBJ1-2|-
TGTGCCAGTACCCCGACAGGGGGTGTGAATGGCTACACCTTC
CASTPTGGVNGYTF